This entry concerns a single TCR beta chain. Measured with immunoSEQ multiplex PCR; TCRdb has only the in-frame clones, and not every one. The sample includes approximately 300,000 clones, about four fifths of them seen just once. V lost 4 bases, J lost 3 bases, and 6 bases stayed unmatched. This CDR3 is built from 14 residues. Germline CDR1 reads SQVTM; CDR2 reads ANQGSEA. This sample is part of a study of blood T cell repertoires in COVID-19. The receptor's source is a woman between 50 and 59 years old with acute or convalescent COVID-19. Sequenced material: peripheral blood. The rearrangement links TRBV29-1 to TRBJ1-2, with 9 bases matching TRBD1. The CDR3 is CSVGGTGRDYGYTF. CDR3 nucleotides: TGCAGCGTTGGAGGGACAGGGCGCGACTATGGCTACACCTTC.